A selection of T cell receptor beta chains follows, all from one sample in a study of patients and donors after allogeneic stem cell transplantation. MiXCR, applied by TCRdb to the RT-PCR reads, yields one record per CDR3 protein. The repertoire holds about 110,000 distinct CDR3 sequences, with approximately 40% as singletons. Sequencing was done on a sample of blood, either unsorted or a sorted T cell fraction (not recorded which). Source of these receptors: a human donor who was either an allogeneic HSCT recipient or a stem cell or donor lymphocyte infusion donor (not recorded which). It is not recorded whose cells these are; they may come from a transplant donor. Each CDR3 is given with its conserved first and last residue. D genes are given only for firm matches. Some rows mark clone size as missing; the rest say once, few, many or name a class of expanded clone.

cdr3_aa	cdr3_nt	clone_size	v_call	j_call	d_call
CATSSRVFGELFF	TGTGCCACCAGCAGCAGGGTTTTCGGGGAGCTGTTTTTT	.	TRBV15	TRBJ2-2	.
CASSFISSYNEQFF	TGTGCCAGCAGCTTTATATCTTCCTACAATGAGCAGTTCTTC	.	TRBV7-2	TRBJ2-1	.
CATSTTRQEETQYF	TGTGCCACCAGCACGACGCGGCAAGAAGAGACCCAGTACTTC	.	TRBV24-1	TRBJ2-5	.
CASSLLHRYNEQFF	TGTGCCAGCAGCTTACTTCACCGATACAATGAGCAGTTCTTC	few	TRBV7-2	TRBJ2-1	.
CSARTSGGEQFF	TGCAGTGCTAGAACTAGCGGGGGGGAGCAGTTCTTC	few	TRBV20-1	TRBJ2-1	TRBD2
CSARKGGGGLSNQPQHF	TGCAGTGCTAGAAAGGGTGGCGGAGGCCTTAGCAATCAGCCCCAGCATTTT	many	TRBV20-1	TRBJ1-5	.
CASSSRRKENEKLFF	TGTGCCAGCAGCTCGAGACGGAAAGAAAATGAAAAACTGTTTTTT	few	TRBV11-3	TRBJ1-4	.
CASSLGEGQPQHF	TGTGCCAGCAGTTTAGGGGAAGGTCAGCCCCAGCATTTT	few	TRBV6-6	TRBJ1-5	.
CASSFRQGLMNEQFF	TGTGCCAGCAGTTTTCGACAGGGGTTAATGAATGAGCAGTTCTTC	few	TRBV12-3/TRBV12-4	TRBJ2-1	TRBD1
CASSESGKRYEQYF	TGTGCCAGCAGTGAAAGTGGTAAACGCTACGAGCAGTACTTC	few	TRBV25-1	TRBJ2-7	.
CASSQERWTGYYGYTF	TGTGCCAGCAGCCAAGAGCGCTGGACAGGGTACTATGGCTACACCTTC	few	TRBV4-2	TRBJ1-2	TRBD1
CASSYRTDTEAFF	TGTGCCAGCAGTTACCGAACCGACACTGAAGCTTTCTTT	.	TRBV6-5	TRBJ1-1	.
CASSPGLEFNEQFF	TGCGCCAGCAGCCCGGGACTAGAGTTCAATGAGCAGTTCTTC	.	TRBV5-1	TRBJ2-1	TRBD2
CSAPVGLYGYTF	TGCAGTGCTCCTGTGGGGCTCTATGGCTACACCTTC	many	TRBV20-1	TRBJ1-2	.
CSARAQTRRARTEAFF	TGCAGTGCTAGAGCGCAGACCAGGAGGGCGAGGACTGAAGCTTTCTTT	.	TRBV20-1	TRBJ1-1	.
CASRQGPGQPQHF	TGTGCCAGCAGACAGGGACCGGGCCAGCCCCAGCATTTT	.	TRBV12-3/TRBV12-4	TRBJ1-5	.
CSATGGPTQPQHF	TGCAGTGCTACAGGGGGCCCCACTCAGCCCCAGCATTTT	few	TRBV20-1	TRBJ1-5	TRBD1
CSARGGEYSNQPQHF	TGCAGTGCTAGAGGGGGGGAATATAGCAATCAGCCCCAGCATTTT	few	TRBV20-1	TRBJ1-5	.
CASSRDTPYEQYF	TGCGCCAGCAGCCGGGACACACCCTACGAGCAGTACTTC	.	TRBV5-1	TRBJ2-7	.
CASSPDGQGYQPQHF	TGTGCCAGCAGCCCGGACGGACAGGGGTACCAGCCCCAGCATTTT	.	TRBV6-5	TRBJ1-5	TRBD1
CSARDPRGSNEKLFF	TGCAGTGCTAGAGACCCGCGCGGGTCTAATGAAAAACTGTTTTTT	.	TRBV20-1	TRBJ1-4	.
CAWSVDLGQETQYF	TGTGCCTGGAGTGTGGACTTGGGGCAAGAGACCCAGTACTTC	.	TRBV30	TRBJ2-5	.
CASTGQQNTEAFF	TGTGCCAGCACGGGACAGCAGAACACTGAAGCTTTCTTT	.	TRBV6-6	TRBJ1-1	TRBD1
CASRNLQGARNQPQHF	TGTGCCAGCAGGAACCTACAGGGGGCGCGCAATCAGCCCCAGCATTTT	few	TRBV28	TRBJ1-5	TRBD1
CASSQDLTGAGGTEAFF	TGCGCCAGCAGCCAAGATCTGACAGGGGCGGGGGGGACTGAAGCTTTCTTT	few	TRBV4-3	TRBJ1-1	TRBD1
CSAKPVGSYEQYF	TGCAGTGCTAAACCCGTAGGCTCCTACGAGCAGTACTTC	few	TRBV20-1	TRBJ2-7	.
CSARDQLGSNYEQYF	TGCAGTGCTAGAGATCAGTTGGGGAGTAACTACGAGCAGTACTTC	.	TRBV20-1	TRBJ2-7	.
CSVLGLAYASSYNEQFF	TGCAGCGTCCTGGGGCTAGCGTATGCCAGCTCCTACAATGAGCAGTTCTTC	few	TRBV29-1	TRBJ2-1	.
CSALAGGPNNEQFF	TGCAGTGCCTTAGCGGGAGGGCCTAACAATGAGCAGTTCTTC	few	TRBV20-1	TRBJ2-1	TRBD2
CSARGLKGVRNSPLHF	TGCAGTGCTAGGGGATTGAAAGGGGTCCGTAATTCACCCCTCCACTTT	.	TRBV20-1	TRBJ1-6	.
CASSSQGGTEAFF	TGCGCCAGCAGCAGTCAGGGCGGCACTGAAGCTTTCTTT	few	TRBV5-1	TRBJ1-1	.
CASRFTNTGELFF	TGTGCCAGCAGGTTCACGAACACCGGGGAGCTGTTTTTT	.	TRBV7-2	TRBJ2-2	.
CASRNSLNEQFF	TGTGCCAGCAGAAATTCCCTCAATGAGCAGTTCTTC	.	TRBV6-2/TRBV6-3	TRBJ2-1	.
CASSQERGRADTEAFF	TGCGCCAGCAGCCAAGAAAGGGGGAGGGCAGACACTGAAGCTTTCTTT	.	TRBV4-3	TRBJ1-1	.
CASSPGLVRGASTDTQYF	TGTGCCAGCAGCCCAGGACTAGTAAGGGGTGCTAGCACAGATACGCAGTATTTT	.	TRBV7-2	TRBJ2-3	TRBD2
CASNRGNEKLFF	TGTGCCAGCAACAGGGGTAATGAAAAACTGTTTTTT	few	TRBV18	TRBJ1-4	TRBD1
CSAAKDSGMDEQYF	TGCAGTGCAGCGAAAGACTCAGGGATGGACGAGCAGTACTTC	.	TRBV20-1	TRBJ2-7	.
CATSREKVGTWLTNEKLFF	TGTGCCACCAGCAGAGAAAAGGTCGGCACGTGGTTGACTAATGAAAAACTGTTTTTT	few	TRBV15	TRBJ1-4	.
CASSFLGGRNEQYF	TGTGCCAGCAGCTTCCTAGGGGGTCGGAACGAGCAGTACTTC	.	TRBV7-9	TRBJ2-7	.
CASSSWTRHTGELFF	TGCGCCAGCAGCTCTTGGACTAGACATACCGGGGAGCTGTTTTTT	.	TRBV5-1	TRBJ2-2	TRBD2
CASSPYWTGETQYF	TGTGCCAGCTCACCGTACTGGACGGGAGAGACCCAGTACTTC	.	TRBV18	TRBJ2-5	.
CSAAEETGQPQHF	TGCAGTGCTGCCGAGGAGACCGGGCAGCCCCAGCATTTT	few	TRBV20-1	TRBJ1-5	.
CASSLSRVVQPQHF	TGTGCCAGCAGTTTATCCAGGGTGGTACAGCCCCAGCATTTT	.	TRBV28	TRBJ1-5	.
CASSPPGQGPYEQYF	TGTGCCAGCTCACCACCGGGACAGGGACCCTACGAGCAGTACTTC	.	TRBV18	TRBJ2-7	TRBD1
CASSVDYQPQHF	TGTGCCAGTAGTGTTGATTATCAGCCCCAGCATTTT	few	TRBV19	TRBJ1-5	.
CASSSTYNQPQHF	TGTGCCAGCAGTTCTACGTACAATCAGCCCCAGCATTTT	.	TRBV12-3/TRBV12-4	TRBJ1-5	.
CASSRSGMYNYGYTF	TGTGCCAGCAGTCGATCAGGGATGTATAACTATGGCTACACCTTC	many	TRBV27	TRBJ1-2	.
CASSSSGLAVNEQFF	TGTGCCAGCAGTTCATCCGGACTAGCGGTGAATGAGCAGTTCTTC	.	TRBV28	TRBJ2-1	TRBD2
CASSLGWRKNIQYF	TGTGCCAGCAGCTTGGGGTGGCGGAAAAACATTCAGTACTTC	few	TRBV5-6	TRBJ2-4	.
CASSPGQVRSPLHF	TGTGCCAGCAGCCCGGGACAGGTCCGATCACCCCTCCACTTT	.	TRBV7-9	TRBJ1-6	TRBD1
CASTPFHGQVVNSYEQYF	TGTGCCAGCACCCCATTCCACGGACAGGTTGTAAACTCCTACGAGCAGTACTTC	.	TRBV28	TRBJ2-7	TRBD1
CSARKRDASTDTQYF	TGCAGTGCTAGAAAGCGTGATGCTAGCACAGATACGCAGTATTTT	.	TRBV20-1	TRBJ2-3	.
CSVGSLDGYEQYF	TGCAGCGTGGGATCCCTCGACGGATACGAGCAGTACTTC	.	TRBV29-1	TRBJ2-7	.
CASSPGHHIQETQYF	TGTGCCAGCAGCCCGGGACATCATATACAAGAGACCCAGTACTTC	few	TRBV7-3	TRBJ2-5	.
CASGHRGPGELFF	TGTGCCAGCGGGCACAGGGGGCCCGGGGAGCTGTTTTTT	.	TRBV6-5	TRBJ2-2	TRBD1
CARKPAPNTEAFF	TGTGCCAGGAAACCCGCTCCGAACACTGAAGCTTTCTTT	few	TRBV2	TRBJ1-1	.
CSASPGQDSNQPQHF	TGCAGTGCTTCCCCGGGACAGGATAGCAATCAGCCCCAGCATTTT	few	TRBV20-1	TRBJ1-5	TRBD1
CASSIEGQKNTEAFF	TGTGCCAGTAGTATAGAGGGACAGAAGAACACTGAAGCTTTCTTT	few	TRBV19	TRBJ1-1	TRBD1
CSASRASEAFF	TGCAGCGCCTCCAGGGCCTCTGAAGCTTTCTTT	few	TRBV29-1	TRBJ1-1	.
CASSFRGTEKLFF	TGTGCCAGCAGTTTTCGAGGGACTGAAAAACTGTTTTTT	few	TRBV12-3/TRBV12-4	TRBJ1-4	.